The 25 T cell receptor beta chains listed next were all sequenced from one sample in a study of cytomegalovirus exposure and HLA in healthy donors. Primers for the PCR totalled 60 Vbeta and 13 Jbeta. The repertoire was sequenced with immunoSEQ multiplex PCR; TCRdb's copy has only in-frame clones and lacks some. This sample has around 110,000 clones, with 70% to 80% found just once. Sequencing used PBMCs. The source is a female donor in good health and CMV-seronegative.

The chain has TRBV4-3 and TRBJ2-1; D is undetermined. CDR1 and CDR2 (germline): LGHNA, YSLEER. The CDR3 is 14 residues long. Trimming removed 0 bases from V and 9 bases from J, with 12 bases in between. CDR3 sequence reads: CASSQDKQRTEQFF. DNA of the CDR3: TGCGCCAGCAGCCAAGATAAACAGAGAACTGAGCAGTTCTTC.

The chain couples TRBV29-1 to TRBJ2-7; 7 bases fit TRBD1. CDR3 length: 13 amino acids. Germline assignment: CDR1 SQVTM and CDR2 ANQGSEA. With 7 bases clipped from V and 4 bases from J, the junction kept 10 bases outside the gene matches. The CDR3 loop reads CSASTGSRYEQYF. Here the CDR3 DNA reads TGCAGCGCTTCGACAGGGTCTAGATACGAGCAGTACTTC.

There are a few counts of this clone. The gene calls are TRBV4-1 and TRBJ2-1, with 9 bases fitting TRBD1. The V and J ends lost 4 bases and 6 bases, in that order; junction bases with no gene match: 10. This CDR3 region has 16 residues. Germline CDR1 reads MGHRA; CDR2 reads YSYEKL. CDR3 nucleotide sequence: TGCGCCAGCAGCCGCCCGGGGACAGGGATGGCCAATGAGCAGTTCTTC. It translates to CASSRPGTGMANEQFF.

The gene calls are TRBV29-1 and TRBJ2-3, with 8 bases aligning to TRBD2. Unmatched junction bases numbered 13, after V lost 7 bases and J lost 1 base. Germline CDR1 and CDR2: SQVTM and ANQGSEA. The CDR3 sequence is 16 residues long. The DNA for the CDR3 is TGCAGCGCCCCGCCTAGCGGGTCTGGCGGCACAGATACGCAGTATTTT. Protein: CSAPPSGSGGTDTQYF.

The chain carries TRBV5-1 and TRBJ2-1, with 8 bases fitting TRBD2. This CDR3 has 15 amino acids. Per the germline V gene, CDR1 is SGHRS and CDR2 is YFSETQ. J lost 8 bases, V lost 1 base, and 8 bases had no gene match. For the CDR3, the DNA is TGCGCCAGCAGCTTGAGGGGGTTACTAGCGGATGAGCAGTTCTTC. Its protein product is CASSLRGLLADEQFF.

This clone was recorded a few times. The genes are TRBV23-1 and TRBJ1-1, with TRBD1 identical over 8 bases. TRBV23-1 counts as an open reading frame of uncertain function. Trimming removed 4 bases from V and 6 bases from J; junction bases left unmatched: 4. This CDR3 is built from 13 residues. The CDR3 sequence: CASSPSRGPEAFF. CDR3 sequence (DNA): TGCGCCAGCAGTCCCAGCAGGGGGCCTGAAGCTTTCTTT.

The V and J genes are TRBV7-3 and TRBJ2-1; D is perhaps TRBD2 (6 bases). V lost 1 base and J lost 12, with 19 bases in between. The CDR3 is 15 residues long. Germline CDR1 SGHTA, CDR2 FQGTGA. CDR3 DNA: TGTGCCAGCAGCTTAAGCCCCGGGAGCTCCGGGGGGCAGTTCTTC. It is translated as CASSLSPGSSGGQFF. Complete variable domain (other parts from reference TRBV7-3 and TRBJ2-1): GAGVSQTPSNKVTEKGKYVELRCDPISGHTALYWYRQSLGQGPEFLIYFQGTGAADDSGLPNDRFFAVRPEGSVSTLKIQRTERGDSAVYLCASSLSPGSSGGQFFGPGTRLTVL.

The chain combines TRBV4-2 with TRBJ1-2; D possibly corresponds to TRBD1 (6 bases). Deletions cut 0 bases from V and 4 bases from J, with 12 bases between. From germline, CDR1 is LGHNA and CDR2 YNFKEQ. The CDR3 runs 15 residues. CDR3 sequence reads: CASSQDTSRGYGYTF. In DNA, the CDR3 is TGTGCCAGCAGCCAAGATACGTCCAGGGGCTATGGCTACACCTTC.

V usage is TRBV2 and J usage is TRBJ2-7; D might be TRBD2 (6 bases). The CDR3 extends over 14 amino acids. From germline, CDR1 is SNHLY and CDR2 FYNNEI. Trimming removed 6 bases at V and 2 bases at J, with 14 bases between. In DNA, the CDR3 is TGTGCCAGCAGGACCGGGGCGGGGCCCTACGAGCAGTACTTC. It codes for CASRTGAGPYEQYF.

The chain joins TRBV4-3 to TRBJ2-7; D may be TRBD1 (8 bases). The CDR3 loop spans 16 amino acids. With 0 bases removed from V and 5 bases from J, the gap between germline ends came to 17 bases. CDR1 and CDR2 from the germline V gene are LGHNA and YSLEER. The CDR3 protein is CASSQDLRQGRDEQYF. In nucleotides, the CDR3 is TGCGCCAGCAGCCAAGATCTCCGACAGGGGAGGGACGAGCAGTACTTC.

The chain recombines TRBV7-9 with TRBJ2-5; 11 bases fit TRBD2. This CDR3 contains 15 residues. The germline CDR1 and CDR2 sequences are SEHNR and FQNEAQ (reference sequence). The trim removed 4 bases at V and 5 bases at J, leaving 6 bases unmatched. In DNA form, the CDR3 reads TGTGCCAGCAGCTCCTTAGCGGGAGGGTTCGAGACCCAGTACTTC. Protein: CASSSLAGGFETQYF.

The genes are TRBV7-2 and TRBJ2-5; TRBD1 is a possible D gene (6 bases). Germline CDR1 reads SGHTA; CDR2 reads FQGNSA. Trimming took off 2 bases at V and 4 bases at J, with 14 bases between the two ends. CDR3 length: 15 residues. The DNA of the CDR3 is TGTGCCAGCAGCTTAACCGGTGGCAGGGGAGAGACCCAGTACTTC. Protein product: CASSLTGGRGETQYF.

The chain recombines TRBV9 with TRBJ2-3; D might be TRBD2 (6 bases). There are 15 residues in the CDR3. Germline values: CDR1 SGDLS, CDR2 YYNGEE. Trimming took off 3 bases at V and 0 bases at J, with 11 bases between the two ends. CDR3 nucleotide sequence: TGTGCCAGCAGCGAGGGAGGCCCGAGCACAGATACGCAGTATTTT. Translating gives CASSEGGPSTDTQYF.

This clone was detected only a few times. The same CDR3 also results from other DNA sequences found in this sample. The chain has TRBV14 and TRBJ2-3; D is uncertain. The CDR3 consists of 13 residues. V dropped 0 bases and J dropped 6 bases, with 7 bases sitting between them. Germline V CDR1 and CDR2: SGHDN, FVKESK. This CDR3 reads CASSQDLRDTQYF. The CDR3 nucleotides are TGTGCCAGCAGCCAAGATCTACGTGATACGCAGTATTTT. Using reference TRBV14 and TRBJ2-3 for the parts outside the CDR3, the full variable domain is EAGVTQFPSHSVIEKGQTVTLRCDPISGHDNLYWYRRVMGKEIKFLLHFVKESKQDESGMPNNRFLAERTGGTYSTLKVQPAELEDSGVYFCASSQDLRDTQYFGPGTRLTVL.

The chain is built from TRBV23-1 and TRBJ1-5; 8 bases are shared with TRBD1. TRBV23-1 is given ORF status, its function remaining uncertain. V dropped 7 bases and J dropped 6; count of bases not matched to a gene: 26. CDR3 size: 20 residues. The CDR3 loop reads CASTRLPLTGVLVVGQPQHF. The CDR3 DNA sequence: TGCGCCAGCACCCGTCTCCCTCTGACAGGGGTGCTTGTGGTAGGTCAGCCCCAGCATTTT.

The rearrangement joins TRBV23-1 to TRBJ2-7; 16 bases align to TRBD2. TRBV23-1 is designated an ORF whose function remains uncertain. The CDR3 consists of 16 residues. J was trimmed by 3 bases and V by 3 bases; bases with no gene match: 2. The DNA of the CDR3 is TGCGCCAGCAGTCAGGGGACTAGCGGGAGGGACTACGAGCAGTACTTC. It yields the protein CASSQGTSGRDYEQYF.

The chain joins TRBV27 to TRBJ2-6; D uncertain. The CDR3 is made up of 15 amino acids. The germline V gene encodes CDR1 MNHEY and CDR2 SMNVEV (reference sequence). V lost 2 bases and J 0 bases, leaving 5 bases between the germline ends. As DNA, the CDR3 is TGTGCCAGCAGTTTAAAGCCCTCTGGGGCCAACGTCCTGACTTTC. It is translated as CASSLKPSGANVLTF.

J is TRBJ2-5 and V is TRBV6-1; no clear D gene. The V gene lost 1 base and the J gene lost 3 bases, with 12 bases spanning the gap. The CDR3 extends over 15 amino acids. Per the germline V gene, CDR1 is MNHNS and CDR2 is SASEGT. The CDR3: CASSEEEFGEETQYF. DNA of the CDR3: TGTGCCAGCAGTGAAGAGGAGTTCGGTGAAGAGACCCAGTACTTC.

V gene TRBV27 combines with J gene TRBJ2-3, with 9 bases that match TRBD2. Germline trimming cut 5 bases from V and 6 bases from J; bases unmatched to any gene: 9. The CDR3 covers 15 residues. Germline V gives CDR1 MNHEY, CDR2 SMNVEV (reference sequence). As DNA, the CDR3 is TGTGCCAGCAGTCGACCGGGACTAGCCGGTGATACGCAGTATTTT. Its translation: CASSRPGLAGDTQYF.

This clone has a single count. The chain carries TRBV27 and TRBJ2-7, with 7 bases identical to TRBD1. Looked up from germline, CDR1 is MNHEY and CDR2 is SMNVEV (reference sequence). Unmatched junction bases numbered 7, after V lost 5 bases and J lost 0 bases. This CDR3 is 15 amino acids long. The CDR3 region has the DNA TGTGCCAGCAGTCCCCGGACAGGATACTCCTACGAGCAGTACTTC. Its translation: CASSPRTGYSYEQYF.

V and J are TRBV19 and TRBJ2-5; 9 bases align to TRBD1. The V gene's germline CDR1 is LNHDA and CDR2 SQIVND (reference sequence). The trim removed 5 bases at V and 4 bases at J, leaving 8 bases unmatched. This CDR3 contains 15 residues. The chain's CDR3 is CASSASGTGIETQYF. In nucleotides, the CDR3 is TGTGCCAGTAGTGCCTCCGGGACAGGGATAGAGACCCAGTACTTC.

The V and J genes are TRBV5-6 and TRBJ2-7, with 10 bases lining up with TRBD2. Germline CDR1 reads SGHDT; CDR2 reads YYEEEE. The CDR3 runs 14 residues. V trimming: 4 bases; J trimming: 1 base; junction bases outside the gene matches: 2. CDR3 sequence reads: CASSLSGRSYEQYF. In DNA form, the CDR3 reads TGTGCCAGCAGCCTTAGCGGGAGGTCCTACGAGCAGTACTTC.

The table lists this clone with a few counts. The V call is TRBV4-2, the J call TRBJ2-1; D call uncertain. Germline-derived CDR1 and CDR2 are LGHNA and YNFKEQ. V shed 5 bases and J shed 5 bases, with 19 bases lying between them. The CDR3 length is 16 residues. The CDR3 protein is CASSWSLQMPHNEQFF. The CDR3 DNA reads TGTGCCAGCAGCTGGTCCCTACAGATGCCCCACAATGAGCAGTTCTTC.

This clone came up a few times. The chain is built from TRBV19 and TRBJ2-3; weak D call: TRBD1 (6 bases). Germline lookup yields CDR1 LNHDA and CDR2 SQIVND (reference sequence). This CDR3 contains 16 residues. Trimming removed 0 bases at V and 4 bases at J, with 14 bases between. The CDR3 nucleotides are TGTGCCAGTAGTATAGACGAGGACAGACCCCCAGATACGCAGTATTTT. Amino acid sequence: CASSIDEDRPPDTQYF.

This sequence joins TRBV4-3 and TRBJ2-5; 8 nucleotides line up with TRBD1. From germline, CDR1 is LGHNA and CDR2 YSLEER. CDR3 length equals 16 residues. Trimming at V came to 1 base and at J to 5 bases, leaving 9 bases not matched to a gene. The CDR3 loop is CASSQVGGRGQETQYF. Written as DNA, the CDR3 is TGCGCCAGCAGCCAAGTCGGGGGCAGGGGGCAGGAGACCCAGTACTTC.